Listed below are T cell receptor beta chains from one sample, sequenced in a study of tumor-infiltrating lymphocytes in localized non-small cell lung cancer. Generated by immunoSEQ multiplex PCR, the TCRdb table keeps only in-frame clones and is missing some. The sample includes approximately 2,700 clones, 50% to 70% of them seen just once. The sequenced sample was uninvolved lung tissue not adjacent to the tumor. These receptors were taken from a human donor with non-small cell lung cancer. CDR3s include the opening cysteine and the closing phenylalanine or tryptophan. The order of the fields is D gene, J gene, V gene, clone size, CDR3 DNA, CDR3 protein. D genes are given only for firm matches. Not every row has a clone size; where given, it reads once, few, many or a size class.

TRBD1	TRBJ2-7	TRBV7-9	few	TGTGCCAGCAGCCTACAGGGGATATCCTACGAGCAGTACTTC	CASSLQGISYEQYF
NA	TRBJ2-2	TRBV20-1	NA	TGCAGTGCTAAAGAGACCGGGGAGCTGTTTTTT	CSAKETGELFF
TRBD1	TRBJ2-3	TRBV6-1	large	TGTGCCAGCAGTGGAGGACAGGGGGCCTTAGATACGCAGTATTTT	CASSGGQGALDTQYF
NA	TRBJ2-3	TRBV7-6	NA	TGTGCCAGCAGCCCAAATTTGGGGGGGGCGTCTACGGGTTGGGATACGCAGTATTTT	CASSPNLGGASTGWDTQYF
NA	TRBJ1-2	TRBV30	NA	TGTGCCTACCACAGGGAACGGGCTGGCTACACCTTC	CAYHRERAGYTF
NA	TRBJ2-1	TRBV7-2	NA	TGTGCCAGCAGCTTTGGGAAGAGGGGCTTTCCGTACAATGAGCAGTTCTTC	CASSFGKRGFPYNEQFF
NA	TRBJ1-1	TRBV30	few	TGTGCCTGGACTGGGGCTTCGACGGGGGCGAACACTGAAGCTTTCTTT	CAWTGASTGANTEAFF
TRBD2	TRBJ2-1	TRBV27	NA	TGTGCCAGCAGTTTTCTCATTAGCGGGACGAGGAATGAGCAGTTCTTC	CASSFLISGTRNEQFF
NA	TRBJ1-5	TRBV11-3	medium-sized	TGTGCCAGCAGCTCAGACAGGATCAAGAGGGGCAATCAGCCCCAGCATTTT	CASSSDRIKRGNQPQHF
TRBD1	TRBJ1-1	TRBV30	NA	TGTGCCTGGAGTACCAAAAGCCTTGGACAGGGGAACACTGAAGCTTTCTTT	CAWSTKSLGQGNTEAFF
TRBD1	TRBJ2-2	TRBV5-1	NA	TGCGCCAGCAGCTTTGGACAGGGGGCCGGGGAGCTGTTTTTT	CASSFGQGAGELFF
NA	TRBJ2-2	TRBV30	NA	TGTGCCTGGAGCCCCTTTTACGGTGGGACCACCGGGGAGCTGTTTTTT	CAWSPFYGGTTGELFF
TRBD2	TRBJ2-3	TRBV30	NA	TGTGCCTGGAGTGCGGGGACTAGCCGGTACACAGATACGCAGTATTTT	CAWSAGTSRYTDTQYF
NA	TRBJ2-7	TRBV28	NA	TGTGCCAGCAGTTCCGGTCGCGGAACCTCCTACGAGCAGTACTTC	CASSSGRGTSYEQYF
NA	TRBJ2-7	TRBV28	once	TGTGCCAGCAGTTTATGGGGGGACGAGCAGTACTTC	CASSLWGDEQYF
NA	TRBJ1-1	TRBV6-6	NA	TGTGCCAGCACCCGGGGGTCTGACACTGAAGCTTTCTTT	CASTRGSDTEAFF
NA	TRBJ2-2	TRBV7-6	NA	TGTGCCAGCAGCTTAGATAGAATAACGAACACCGGGGAGCTGTTTTTT	CASSLDRITNTGELFF
NA	TRBJ1-1	TRBV19	once	TGTGCCAGTAGTATAGGTCCCAGAGCCGAAGCTTTCTTT	CASSIGPRAEAFF
TRBD1	TRBJ1-2	TRBV11-2	NA	TGTGCCAGCAGCGCCTGGACAGGGGAGAATGGCTACACCTTC	CASSAWTGENGYTF
TRBD1	TRBJ1-5	TRBV2	NA	TGTGCCAGCAGTGAAGTGGGACAGAATCAGCCCCAGCATTTT	CASSEVGQNQPQHF
TRBD1	TRBJ2-1	TRBV6-4	few	TGTGCCAGCAGTGAGGACAGGGACTACAATGAGCAGTTCTTC	CASSEDRDYNEQFF
NA	TRBJ1-2	TRBV27	NA	TGTGCCAGCAGCCCCGGCCTTTCATATGGCTACACCTTC	CASSPGLSYGYTF
NA	TRBJ2-7	TRBV20-1	NA	TGCAGTGCTCCTAGGACGGGGGAGCAGTACTTC	CSAPRTGEQYF
NA	TRBJ2-5	TRBV11-1	few	TGTGCCAGCAGTATCCCTAGCGCCACCCAAGAGACCCAGTACTTC	CASSIPSATQETQYF
NA	TRBJ2-3	TRBV6-4	few	TGTGCCAGCAGTGATTCGGAGCGGGATACGCAGTATTTT	CASSDSERDTQYF
NA	TRBJ1-2	TRBV30	NA	TGTGCCTGGAGTTCACAGGGTGGTAATCATGGGTATGGCTACACCTTC	CAWSSQGGNHGYGYTF
NA	TRBJ1-4	TRBV19	NA	TGTGCCAGTACGAACAGTATAAGTGAAAAACTGTTTTTT	CASTNSISEKLFF
TRBD1	TRBJ1-4	TRBV19	NA	TGTGCCAGTAGTACCGGACAGGGTAATGAAAAACTGTTTTTT	CASSTGQGNEKLFF